Each of the 23 T cell receptor beta chains below was sequenced from the same sample in a study of T cell responses to AZD1222 COVID-19 vaccine. Assay: immunoSEQ multiplex PCR; the TCRdb copy retains only in-frame clones and omits some. Here the sample spans about 97,000 clones, 85% to 90% being singletons. The sequenced sample was peripheral blood, obtained on day 0 of AZD1222 vaccination. These receptor sequences come from an adult in good health.

CDR3 protein: CASSPSRGQGGHTEAFF. The DNA for the CDR3 is TGTGCCAGCAGCCCCTCCCGGGGACAGGGTGGACACACTGAAGCTTTCTTT. The chain employs TRBV3-1 (or the pseudogene TRBV3-2) and TRBJ1-1, with 9 nucleotides matching TRBD1. CDR1 is LGHDT and CDR2 is YNNKEL in the germline V gene (reference sequence). V gave up 4 bases and J gave up 3 bases; unmatched junction bases: 12. This CDR3 comprises 17 residues.

This chain connects TRBV6-5 to TRBJ2-3; unclear D gene. This CDR3 has 11 residues. V was clipped by 2 bases and J by 5 bases, with 2 bases between them. The germline CDR1 and CDR2 sequences are MNHEY and SVGAGI. CDR3 in amino acids: CASSYVDTQYF. The DNA for the CDR3 is TGTGCCAGCAGTTACGTAGATACGCAGTATTTT.

The CDR3 here is CASSMDRVKDEQFF. CDR3 nucleotide sequence: TGTGCCAGCAGTATGGACAGGGTAAAGGATGAGCAGTTCTTC. V is TRBV28 and J is TRBJ2-1, with TRBD1 matching 8 bases. V lost 5 bases to trimming and J lost 8 bases; unmatched junction nucleotides: 8. Germline V CDR1 and CDR2: MDHEN, SYDVKM. The CDR3 consists of 14 residues.

The rearrangement links TRBV2 to TRBJ1-3, with a tentative D call TRBD1 (5 bases). The V end was cut by 6 bases, the J end by 0 bases, with 12 bases between. CDR3 length: 15 residues. Germline loops: CDR1 SNHLY, CDR2 FYNNEI. The CDR3 protein is CASRETGHSGNTIYF. CDR3 nucleotide sequence: TGTGCCAGCAGGGAAACAGGACACTCTGGAAACACCATATATTTT.

There are a few counts of this clone. The chain uses TRBV7-9 and TRBJ1-5; perhaps TRBD1 as D (6 bases). CDR3 length equals 16 residues. V shed 1 base and J shed 3 bases, with 13 bases lying between them. Germline loops: CDR1 SEHNR, CDR2 FQNEAQ (reference sequence). CDR3 region: CASSLVSDRINQPQHF. For the CDR3, the DNA is TGTGCCAGCAGCTTAGTTTCCGACAGGATCAATCAGCCCCAGCATTTT.

This clone was detected once. The rearrangement joins TRBV3-1 (or the pseudogene TRBV3-2) to TRBJ2-3; D is unclear. The CDR3 consists of 15 residues. V gave up 1 base and J gave up 1 base, with 9 bases separating them. CDR1 is LGHDT and CDR2 is YNNKEL in the germline V gene (reference sequence). The CDR3 is CASSQARRRTDTQYF. The CDR3 DNA sequence: TGTGCCAGCAGCCAAGCCAGGCGCCGCACAGATACGCAGTATTTT.

The chain combines TRBV29-1 with TRBJ1-2; 11 nucleotides line up with TRBD1. CDR3 length: 13 amino acids. Germline CDR1 reads SQVTM; CDR2 reads ANQGSEA. V shed 7 bases and J 5 bases; nucleotides not matched to a gene: 6. The CDR3 protein is CSAWTGGRYGYTF. Written as DNA, the CDR3 is TGCAGCGCCTGGACAGGGGGCAGATATGGCTACACCTTC.

V gene TRBV11-1 combines with J gene TRBJ1-1, with TRBD1 as a possible D gene (5 bases). The CDR3 length is 15 residues. Trimming took 1 base from V and 1 from J, leaving 10 bases between them. From germline, CDR1 is SGHAT and CDR2 FQDESV (reference sequence). In DNA, the CDR3 is TGTGCCAGCAGCTTAGGGGACGGCCGGAACACTGAAGCTTTCTTT. This codes for CASSLGDGRNTEAFF.

The genes are TRBV11-2 and TRBJ1-5, with a weak D call TRBD1 (6 bases). Trimming took off 5 bases at V and 0 bases at J, with 11 bases between the two ends. The CDR3 is made up of 15 amino acids. Germline-derived CDR1 and CDR2 are SGHAT and FQNNGV. CDR3 in DNA: TGTGCCAGCAGCCCAACAGGGTATAGCAATCAGCCCCAGCATTTT. Residues: CASSPTGYSNQPQHF. The variable domain in full, with the rest retrieved from reference TRBV11-2 and TRBJ1-5, is EAGVAQSPRYKIIEKRQSVAFWCNPISGHATLYWYQQILGQGPKLLIQFQNNGVVDDSQLPKDRFSAERLKGVDSTLKIQPAKLEDSAVYLCASSPTGYSNQPQHFGDGTRLSIL.

V usage is TRBV12-3 or TRBV12-4 and J usage is TRBJ1-1, with D tentatively TRBD1 (5 bases). CDR3 length: 13 residues. V shed 2 bases and J shed 4 bases, with 8 bases lying between them. CDR3 amino acids: CASSLSGPTEAFF. CDR3 DNA sequence: TGTGCCAGCAGTTTATCGGGGCCCACTGAAGCTTTCTTT.

CDR3 residues: CASRQGLQPQHF. DNA for the CDR3: TGTGCCAGCCGACAGGGCTTACAGCCCCAGCATTTT. V is TRBV19 and J is TRBJ1-5; TRBD1 matches 7 bases. Germline CDR1 LNHDA, CDR2 SQIVND (reference sequence). J lost 7 bases, V lost 9 bases, and 6 bases had no gene match. This CDR3 region has 12 residues.

This clone was picked up one time. The gene calls are TRBV7-8 and TRBJ2-7; TRBD1 is a possible D gene (6 bases). V shed 4 bases and J shed 0 bases, with 13 bases lying between them. The CDR3 is made up of 15 amino acids. Germline-derived CDR1 and CDR2 are SGHVS and FQNEAQ. The CDR3 nucleotides read TGTGCCAGCAGCTCCTCTGGGGGCCTCTCCTACGAGCAGTACTTC. Its protein product is CASSSSGGLSYEQYF.

The chain recombines TRBV7-3 with TRBJ2-3, with D possibly TRBD1 on 6 matching bases. CDR3 size: 17 residues. V lost 4 bases and J 2 bases, leaving 19 bases between the germline ends. The germline V gene encodes CDR1 SGHTA and CDR2 FQGTGA. The CDR3 DNA follows: TGTGCCAGCAGCTCCCCCCCGGGACAACACTTCACAGATACGCAGTATTTT. This encodes CASSSPPGQHFTDTQYF.

This chain connects TRBV5-6 to TRBJ1-4, with D tentatively TRBD1 (5 bases). The CDR3 spans 14 residues. V lost 4 bases and J 4 bases, leaving 11 bases between the germline ends. CDR1 is SGHDT, CDR2 YYEEEE, per germline. CDR3 in DNA: TGTGCCAGCAGCCTGGGACTGGATAATGAAAAACTGTTTTTT. It is translated as CASSLGLDNEKLFF.

The chain uses TRBV5-1 and TRBJ1-3; D is possibly TRBD1 (6 bases). The CDR3 covers 16 residues. The ends were cut back, 3 bases at V and 2 bases at J, with 15 bases in the middle. Germline assignment: CDR1 SGHRS and CDR2 YFSETQ. The CDR3 here is CASSSRRGRAGNTIYF. In DNA form, the CDR3 reads TGCGCCAGCAGCTCTAGGCGGGGGCGGGCTGGAAACACCATATATTTT. Full variable domain (missing parts from reference TRBV5-1 and TRBJ1-3): KAGVTQTPRYLIKTRGQQVTLSCSPISGHRSVSWYQQTPGQGLQFLFEYFSETQRNKGNFPGRFSGRQFSNSRSEMNVSTLELGDSALYLCASSSRRGRAGNTIYFGEGSWLTVV.

V gene TRBV6-5 combines with J gene TRBJ2-2; 7 bases match TRBD2. CDR1 and CDR2 from the germline V gene are MNHEY and SVGAGI. The V and J ends lost 2 bases and 6 bases, in that order; junction bases with no gene match: 6. The CDR3 runs 15 residues. CDR3 bases: TGTGCCAGCAGTTACGTAGCGGGTCAAGCCGGGGAGCTGTTTTTT. Translating it yields CASSYVAGQAGELFF.

This chain uses TRBV19 with TRBJ1-5, with TRBD1 as a possible D gene (6 bases). The germline gives CDR1 LNHDA, CDR2 SQIVND (reference sequence). V was trimmed by 5 bases and J by 3 bases, leaving 17 bases between them. This CDR3 spans 16 amino acids. The CDR3 bases are TGTGCCAGTAGTGTTACCGGGACAAGGATCAATCAGCCCCAGCATTTT. Protein product: CASSVTGTRINQPQHF. Based on the CDR3 plus reference TRBV19 and TRBJ1-5, the full variable domain is DGGITQSPKYLFRKEGQNVTLSCEQNLNHDAMYWYRQDPGQGLRLIYYSQIVNDFQKGDIAEGYSVSREKKESFPLTVTSAQKNPTAFYLCASSVTGTRINQPQHFGDGTRLSIL.

The rearrangement joins TRBV21-1 to TRBJ1-2; the D call in the table, TRBD1, was not verified against the DNA. TRBV21-1 is recorded as a pseudogene. This CDR3 is 14 amino acids long. The CDR3 region has the DNA TGTGCCAGCAGCAAGTGGAGACAGGGAGGCGGCTACACCTTC. Its protein product is CASSKWRQGGGYTF.

The chain recombines TRBV19 with TRBJ1-2; the match to TRBD1 covers 12 bases. Losses at the gene ends were 1 base for V and 8 bases for J; bases not matched to a gene: 5. The CDR3 loop spans 15 amino acids. The germline V gene encodes CDR1 LNHDA and CDR2 SQIVND (reference sequence). The DNA for the CDR3 is TGTGCCAGTAGTATAGCTGGGACAGGGGGCAGGGGCTACACCTTC. It specifies CASSIAGTGGRGYTF.

This clone is a singleton in its sample. The J gene is TRBJ1-6, the V gene TRBV28; 10 bases map to TRBD1. Germline CDR1 reads MDHEN; CDR2 reads SYDVKM. The CDR3 extends over 18 amino acids. V was clipped by 4 bases and J by 8 bases; unmatched bases: 14. The CDR3: CASSSPAGQGPLHSPLHF. DNA of the CDR3: TGTGCCAGCAGTTCCCCTGCGGGACAGGGGCCCCTTCATTCACCCCTCCACTTT.

The chain employs TRBV5-1 and TRBJ1-2; no clear D. Germline CDR1 and CDR2: SGHRS and YFSETQ. This CDR3 spans 13 amino acids. Trimming took off 0 bases at V and 1 base at J, with 4 bases between the two ends. The CDR3 region is CASSLAFNYGYTF. The CDR3 nucleotides are TGCGCCAGCAGCTTGGCATTTAACTATGGCTACACCTTC. Full variable domain (outside the CDR3, taken from reference TRBV5-1 and TRBJ1-2): KAGVTQTPRYLIKTRGQQVTLSCSPISGHRSVSWYQQTPGQGLQFLFEYFSETQRNKGNFPGRFSGRQFSNSRSEMNVSTLELGDSALYLCASSLAFNYGYTFGSGTRLTVV.

The V gene is TRBV30, the J gene TRBJ1-1; D remains unclear. V lost 2 bases and J 7 bases, leaving 8 bases between the germline ends. Germline CDR1 and CDR2: GTSNPN and SVGIG (reference sequence). This CDR3 spans 11 amino acids. This CDR3 reads CAWSWEGEAFF. In DNA form, the CDR3 reads TGTGCCTGGAGTTGGGAGGGTGAAGCTTTCTTT.

V and J are TRBV6-6 and TRBJ2-1; 11 nucleotides line up with TRBD2. J lost 7 bases, V lost 6 bases, and 14 bases had no gene match. Germline loops: CDR1 MNHNY, CDR2 SVGAGI (reference sequence). The CDR3 has 17 amino acids. CDR3 DNA: TGTGCCAGCAGCCGACGATCGACTAGCGGGAACTTGAATGAGCAGTTCTTC. Amino acid sequence: CASSRRSTSGNLNEQFF.